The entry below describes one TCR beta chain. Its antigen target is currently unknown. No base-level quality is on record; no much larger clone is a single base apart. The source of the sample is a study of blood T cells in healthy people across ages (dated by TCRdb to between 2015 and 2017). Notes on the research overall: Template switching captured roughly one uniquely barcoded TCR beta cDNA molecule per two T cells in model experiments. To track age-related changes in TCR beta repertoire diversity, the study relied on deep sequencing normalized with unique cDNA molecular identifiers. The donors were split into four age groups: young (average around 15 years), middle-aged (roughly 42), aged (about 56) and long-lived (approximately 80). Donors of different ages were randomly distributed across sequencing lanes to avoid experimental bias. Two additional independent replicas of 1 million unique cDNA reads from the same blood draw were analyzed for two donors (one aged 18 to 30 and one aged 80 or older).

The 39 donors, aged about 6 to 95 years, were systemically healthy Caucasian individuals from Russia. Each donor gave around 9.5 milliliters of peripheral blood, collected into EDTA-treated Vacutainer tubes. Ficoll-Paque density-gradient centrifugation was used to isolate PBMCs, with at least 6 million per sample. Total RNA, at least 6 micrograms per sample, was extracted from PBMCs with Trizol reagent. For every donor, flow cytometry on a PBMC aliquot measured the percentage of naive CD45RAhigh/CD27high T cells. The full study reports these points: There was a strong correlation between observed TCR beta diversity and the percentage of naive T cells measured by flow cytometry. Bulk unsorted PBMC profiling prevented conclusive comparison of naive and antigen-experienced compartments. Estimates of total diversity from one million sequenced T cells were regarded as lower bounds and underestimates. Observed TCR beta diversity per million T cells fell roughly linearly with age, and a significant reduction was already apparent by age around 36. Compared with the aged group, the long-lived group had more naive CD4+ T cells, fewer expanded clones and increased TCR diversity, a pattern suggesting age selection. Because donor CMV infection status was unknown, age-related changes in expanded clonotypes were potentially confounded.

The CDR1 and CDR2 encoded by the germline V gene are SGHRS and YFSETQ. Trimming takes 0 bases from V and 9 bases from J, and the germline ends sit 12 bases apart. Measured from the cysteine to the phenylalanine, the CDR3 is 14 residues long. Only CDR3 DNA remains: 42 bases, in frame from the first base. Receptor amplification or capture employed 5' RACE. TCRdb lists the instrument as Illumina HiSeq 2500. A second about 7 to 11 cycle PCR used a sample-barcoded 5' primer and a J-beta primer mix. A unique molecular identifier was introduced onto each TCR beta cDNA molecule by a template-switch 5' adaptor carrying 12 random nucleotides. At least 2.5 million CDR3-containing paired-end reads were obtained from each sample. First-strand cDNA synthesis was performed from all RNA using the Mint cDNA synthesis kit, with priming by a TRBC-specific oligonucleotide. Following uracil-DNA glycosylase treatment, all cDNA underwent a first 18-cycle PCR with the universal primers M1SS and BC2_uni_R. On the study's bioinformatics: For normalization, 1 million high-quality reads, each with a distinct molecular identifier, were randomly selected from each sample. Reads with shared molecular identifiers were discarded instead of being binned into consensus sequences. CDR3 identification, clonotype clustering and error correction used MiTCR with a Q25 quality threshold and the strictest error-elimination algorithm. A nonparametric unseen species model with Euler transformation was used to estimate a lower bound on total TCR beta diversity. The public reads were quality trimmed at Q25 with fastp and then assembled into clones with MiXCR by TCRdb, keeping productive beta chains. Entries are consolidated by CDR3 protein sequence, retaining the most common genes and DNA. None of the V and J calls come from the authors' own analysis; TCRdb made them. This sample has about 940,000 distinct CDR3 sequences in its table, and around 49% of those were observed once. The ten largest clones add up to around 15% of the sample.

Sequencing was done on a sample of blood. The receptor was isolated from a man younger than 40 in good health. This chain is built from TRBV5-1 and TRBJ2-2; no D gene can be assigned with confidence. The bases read TGCGCCAGCAGCTTGGAACGAGGAATCCGGGAGCTGTTTTTT. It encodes CASSLERGIRELFF.